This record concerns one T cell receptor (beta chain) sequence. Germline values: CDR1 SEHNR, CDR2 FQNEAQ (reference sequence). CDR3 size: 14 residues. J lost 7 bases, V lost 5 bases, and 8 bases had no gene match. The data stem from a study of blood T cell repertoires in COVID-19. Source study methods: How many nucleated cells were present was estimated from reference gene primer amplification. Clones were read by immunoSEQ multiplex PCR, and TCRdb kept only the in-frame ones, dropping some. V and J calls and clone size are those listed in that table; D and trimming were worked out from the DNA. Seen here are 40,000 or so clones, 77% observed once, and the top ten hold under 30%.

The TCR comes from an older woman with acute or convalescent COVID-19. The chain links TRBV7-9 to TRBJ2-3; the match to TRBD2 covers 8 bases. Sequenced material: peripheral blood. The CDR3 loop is CASSPGTSWYTQYF. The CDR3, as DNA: TGTGCCAGCAGCCCCGGGACTAGTTGGTATACGCAGTATTTT.